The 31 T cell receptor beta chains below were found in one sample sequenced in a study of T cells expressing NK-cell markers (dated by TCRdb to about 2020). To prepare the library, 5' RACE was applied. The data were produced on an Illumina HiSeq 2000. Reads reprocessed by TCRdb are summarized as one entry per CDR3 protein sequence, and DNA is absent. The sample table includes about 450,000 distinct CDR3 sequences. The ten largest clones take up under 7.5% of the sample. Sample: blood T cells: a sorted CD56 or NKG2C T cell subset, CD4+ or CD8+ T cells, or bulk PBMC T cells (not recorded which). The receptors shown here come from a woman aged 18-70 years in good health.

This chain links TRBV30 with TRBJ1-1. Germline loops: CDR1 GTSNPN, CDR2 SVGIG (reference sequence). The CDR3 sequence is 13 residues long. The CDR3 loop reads CAWSWDLDTEAFF.

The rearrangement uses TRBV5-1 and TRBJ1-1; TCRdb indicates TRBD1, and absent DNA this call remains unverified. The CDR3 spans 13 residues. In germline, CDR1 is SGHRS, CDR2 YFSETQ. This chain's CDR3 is CASSFRTDDEAFF.

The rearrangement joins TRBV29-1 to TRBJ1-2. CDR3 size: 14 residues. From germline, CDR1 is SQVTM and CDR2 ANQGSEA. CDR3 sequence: CSVEFESGMYGYTF.

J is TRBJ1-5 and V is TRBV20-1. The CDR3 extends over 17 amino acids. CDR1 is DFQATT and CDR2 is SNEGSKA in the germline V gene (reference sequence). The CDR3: CSARDPSGVTSNQPQHF.

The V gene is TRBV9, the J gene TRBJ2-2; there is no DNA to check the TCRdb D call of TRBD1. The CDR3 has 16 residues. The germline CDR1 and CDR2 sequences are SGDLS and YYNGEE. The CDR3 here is CASSVPRTANTGELFF. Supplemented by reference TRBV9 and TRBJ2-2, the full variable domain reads DSGVTQTPKHLITATGQRVTLRCSPRSGDLSVYWYQQSLDQGLQFLIQYYNGEERAKGNILERFSAQQFPDLHSELNLSSLELGDSALYFCASSVPRTANTGELFFGEGSRLTVL.

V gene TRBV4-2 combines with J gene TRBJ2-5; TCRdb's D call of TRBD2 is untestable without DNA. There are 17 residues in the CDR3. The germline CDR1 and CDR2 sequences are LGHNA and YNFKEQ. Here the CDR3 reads CASSQVAGTSGGYTQYF.

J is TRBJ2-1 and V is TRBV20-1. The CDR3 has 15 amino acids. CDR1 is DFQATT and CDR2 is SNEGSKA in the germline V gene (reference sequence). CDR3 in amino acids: CSAEQGLSSYNEQFF.

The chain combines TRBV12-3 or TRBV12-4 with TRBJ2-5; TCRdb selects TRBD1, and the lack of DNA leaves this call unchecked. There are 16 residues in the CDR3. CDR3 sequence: CASSLGWDRGFETQYF.

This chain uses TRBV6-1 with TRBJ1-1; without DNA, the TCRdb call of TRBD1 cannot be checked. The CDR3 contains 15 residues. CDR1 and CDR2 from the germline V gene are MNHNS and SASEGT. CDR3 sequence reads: CASKTSTGWNTEAFF.

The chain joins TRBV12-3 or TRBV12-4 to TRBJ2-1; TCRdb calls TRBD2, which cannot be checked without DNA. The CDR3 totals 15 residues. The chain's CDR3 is CASSSDGEVKNEQFF.

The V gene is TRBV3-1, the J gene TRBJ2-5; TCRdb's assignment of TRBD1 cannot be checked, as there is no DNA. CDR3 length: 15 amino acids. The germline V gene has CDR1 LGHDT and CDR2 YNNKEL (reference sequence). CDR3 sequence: CASSQPSLGAETQYF.

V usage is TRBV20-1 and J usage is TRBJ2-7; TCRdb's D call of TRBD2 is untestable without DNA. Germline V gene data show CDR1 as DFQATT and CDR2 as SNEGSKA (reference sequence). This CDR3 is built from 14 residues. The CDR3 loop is CSASQREVYYEQYF.

CDR3 sequence reads: CASSPNPPGGPYNEQFF. V gene TRBV5-1 combines with J gene TRBJ2-1; TCRdb's D gene call, TRBD2, goes unchecked for lack of DNA. Germline V lookup: CDR1 SGHRS, CDR2 YFSETQ. The CDR3 totals 17 residues.

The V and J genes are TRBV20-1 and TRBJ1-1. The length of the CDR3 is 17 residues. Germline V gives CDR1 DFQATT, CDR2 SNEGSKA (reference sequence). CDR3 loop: CSARDRMAASLNTEAFF.

CDR3 protein: CSARPTSGGAYSTKNIQYF. The V call is TRBV20-1, the J call TRBJ2-4; as DNA is missing, the TRBD2 call by TCRdb cannot be tested. The CDR3 consists of 19 residues. CDR1 is DFQATT and CDR2 is SNEGSKA in the germline V gene (reference sequence).

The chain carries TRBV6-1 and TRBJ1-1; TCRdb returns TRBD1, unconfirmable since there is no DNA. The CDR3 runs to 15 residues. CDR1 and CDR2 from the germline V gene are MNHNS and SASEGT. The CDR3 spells CASTLGSRGGTEAFF.

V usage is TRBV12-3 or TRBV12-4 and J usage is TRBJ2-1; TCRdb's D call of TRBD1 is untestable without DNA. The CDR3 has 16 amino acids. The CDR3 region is CASSPGGGRGYNEQFF.

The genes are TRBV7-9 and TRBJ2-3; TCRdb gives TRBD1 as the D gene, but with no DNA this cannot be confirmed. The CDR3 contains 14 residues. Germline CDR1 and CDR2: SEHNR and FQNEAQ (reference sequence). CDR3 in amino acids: CASSLWAGPDTQYF.

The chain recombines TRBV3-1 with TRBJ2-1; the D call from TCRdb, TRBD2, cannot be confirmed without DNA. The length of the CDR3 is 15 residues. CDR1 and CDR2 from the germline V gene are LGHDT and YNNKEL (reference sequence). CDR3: CASSQEAGGRNEQFF.

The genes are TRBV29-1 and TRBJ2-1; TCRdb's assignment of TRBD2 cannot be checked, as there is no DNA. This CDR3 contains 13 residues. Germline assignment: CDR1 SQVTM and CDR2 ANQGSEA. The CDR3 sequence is CSVTRDNYNEQFF.

The chain's CDR3 is CASSQDLGGLGNTIYF. This chain links TRBV4-2 with TRBJ1-3. This CDR3 is 16 amino acids long. CDR1 is LGHNA and CDR2 is YNFKEQ in the germline V gene.

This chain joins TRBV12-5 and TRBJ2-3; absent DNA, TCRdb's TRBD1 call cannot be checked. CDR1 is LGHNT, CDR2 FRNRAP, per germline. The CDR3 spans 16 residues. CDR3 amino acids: CASARGQLKGTDTQYF.

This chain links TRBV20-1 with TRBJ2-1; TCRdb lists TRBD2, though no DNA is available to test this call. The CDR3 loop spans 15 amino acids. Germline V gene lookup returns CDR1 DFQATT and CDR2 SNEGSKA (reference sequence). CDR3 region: CSASASGQPYNEQFF.

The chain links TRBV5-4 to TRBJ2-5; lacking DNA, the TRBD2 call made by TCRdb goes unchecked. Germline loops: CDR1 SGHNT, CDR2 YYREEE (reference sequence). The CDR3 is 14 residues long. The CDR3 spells CASSPRDLRETQYF.

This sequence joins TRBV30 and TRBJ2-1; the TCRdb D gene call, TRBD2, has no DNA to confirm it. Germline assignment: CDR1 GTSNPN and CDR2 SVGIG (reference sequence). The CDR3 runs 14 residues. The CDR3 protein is CAWEGRGQYNEQFF.

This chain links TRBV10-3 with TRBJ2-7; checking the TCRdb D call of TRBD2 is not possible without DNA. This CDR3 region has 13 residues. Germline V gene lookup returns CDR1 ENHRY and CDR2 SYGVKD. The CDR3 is CAISEPSSYEQYF.

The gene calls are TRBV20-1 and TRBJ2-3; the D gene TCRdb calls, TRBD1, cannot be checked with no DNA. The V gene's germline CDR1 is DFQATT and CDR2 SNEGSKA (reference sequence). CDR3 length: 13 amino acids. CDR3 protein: CSLQGAGTDTQYF.

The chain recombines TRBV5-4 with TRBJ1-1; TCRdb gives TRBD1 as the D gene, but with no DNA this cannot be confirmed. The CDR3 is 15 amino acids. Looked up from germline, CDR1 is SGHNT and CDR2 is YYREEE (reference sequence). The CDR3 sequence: CASSPGQGGNTEAFF.

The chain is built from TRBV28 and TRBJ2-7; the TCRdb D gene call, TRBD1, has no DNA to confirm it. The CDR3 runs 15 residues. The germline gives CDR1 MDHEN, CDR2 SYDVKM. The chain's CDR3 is CASSFTAGLSYEQYF.

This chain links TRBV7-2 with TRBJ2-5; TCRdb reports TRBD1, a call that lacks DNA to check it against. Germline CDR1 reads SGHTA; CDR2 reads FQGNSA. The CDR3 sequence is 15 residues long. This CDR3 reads CASSLGDAWRETQYF.

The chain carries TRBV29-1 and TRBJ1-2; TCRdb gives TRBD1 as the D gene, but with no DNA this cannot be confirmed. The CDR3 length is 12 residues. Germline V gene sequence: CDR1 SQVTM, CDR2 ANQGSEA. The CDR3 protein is CSGGQFNYGYTF.